This entry lists 14 T cell receptor beta chains sequenced from one sample in a study of blood T cell repertoires in COVID-19. TCRdb's copy holds only in-frame clones and misses some; the assay was immunoSEQ multiplex PCR. The data show almost 500,000 clones, 70% to 90% seen once. What was sequenced was PBMCs or T cells enriched from blood (not recorded which). The source is a woman aged 55-69 years who had recovered from COVID-19.

The chain carries TRBV5-1 and TRBJ1-2; weak D call: TRBD1 (6 bases). The CDR3 contains 15 residues. The germline CDR1 and CDR2 sequences are SGHRS and YFSETQ. Trimming left V 0 bases short and J 5 bases short, with 14 bases between. The CDR3 sequence is CASSLGGGAVYGYTF. CDR3 bases: TGCGCCAGCAGCTTGGGCGGGGGCGCGGTTTATGGCTACACCTTC. The entire variable domain, with the rest obtained from reference TRBV5-1 and TRBJ1-2, is as follows: KAGVTQTPRYLIKTRGQQVTLSCSPISGHRSVSWYQQTPGQGLQFLFEYFSETQRNKGNFPGRFSGRQFSNSRSEMNVSTLELGDSALYLCASSLGGGAVYGYTFGSGTRLTVV.

The chain couples TRBV6-5 to TRBJ1-2; TRBD1 matches at 9 bases. Germline-derived CDR1 and CDR2 are MNHEY and SVGAGI. CDR3 length: 14 amino acids. Losses at the gene ends were 4 bases for V and 8 bases for J; bases not matched to a gene: 8. CDR3 sequence: CASSWDREVGGYTF. The DNA for the CDR3 is TGTGCCAGCAGTTGGGACAGGGAGGTGGGGGGCTACACCTTC.

This chain uses TRBV7-2 with TRBJ2-7, with 8 bases identical to TRBD2. This CDR3 is 15 amino acids long. CDR1 is SGHTA and CDR2 is FQGNSA in the germline V gene. V gave up 4 bases and J gave up 3 bases; unmatched junction bases: 8. The CDR3 region is CASSSVPSGGYEQYF. For the CDR3, the DNA is TGTGCCAGCAGCTCCGTCCCCAGCGGGGGCTACGAGCAGTACTTC.

The chain has TRBV6-1 and TRBJ2-1; possibly TRBD2 for D (6 bases). Germline CDR1 MNHNS, CDR2 SASEGT. The CDR3 is 16 residues long. V lost 3 bases, J lost 6 bases, and 18 bases lay in between. CDR3: CASSDRDSRWANEQFF. CDR3 coding DNA: TGTGCCAGCAGTGATCGGGACTCCCGGTGGGCCAATGAGCAGTTCTTC.

Remarks on this clone: The sample has other DNA sequences that encode this CDR3 too. The rearrangement joins TRBV5-1 to TRBJ1-2; 7 nucleotides agree with TRBD1. CDR3 length: 14 residues. Losses at the gene ends were 2 bases for V and 2 bases for J; bases not matched to a gene: 3. Looked up from germline, CDR1 is SGHRS and CDR2 is YFSETQ. CDR3 region: CASSLGGLNYGYTF. DNA of the CDR3: TGCGCCAGCAGCTTAGGGGGCCTCAACTATGGCTACACCTTC.

The chain recombines TRBV6-5 with TRBJ2-7; the D is unclear. The V gene lost 0 bases and the J gene lost 1 base, with 7 bases spanning the gap. The CDR3 sequence is 14 residues long. Per germline, CDR1 MNHEY and CDR2 SVGAGI. CDR3 DNA: TGTGCCAGCAGTTACTCTAGTCATTCCTACGAGCAGTACTTC. Its translation: CASSYSSHSYEQYF.

This clone was observed a single time. The V and J genes are TRBV4-2 and TRBJ2-7; 7 nucleotides line up with TRBD1. Trimming removed 0 bases from V and 1 base from J; junction bases left unmatched: 9. Germline CDR1 reads LGHNA; CDR2 reads YNFKEQ. The CDR3 is 17 residues long. This CDR3 reads CASSQETTGTASYEQYF. The CDR3 DNA sequence: TGTGCCAGCAGCCAAGAGACAACCGGGACAGCTTCCTACGAGCAGTACTTC.

The chain employs TRBV6-5 and TRBJ1-5; the D gene is possibly TRBD1 (5 bases). The V gene lost 0 bases and the J gene lost 6 bases, with 15 bases spanning the gap. This CDR3 is 16 amino acids long. The V gene's germline CDR1 is MNHEY and CDR2 SVGAGI. The CDR3 bases are TGTGCCAGCAGTTACTCGGGCGGGGCTTTAGGTCAGCCCCAGCATTTT. Amino acid sequence: CASSYSGGALGQPQHF.

The V gene is TRBV3-1 (or the pseudogene TRBV3-2), the J gene TRBJ1-6, with 11 bases fitting TRBD1. Germline V gene lookup returns CDR1 LGHDT and CDR2 YNNKEL (reference sequence). Trimming removed 2 bases from V and 10 bases from J; junction bases left unmatched: 4. There are 15 residues in the CDR3. In nucleotides, the CDR3 is TGTGCCAGCAGCCAACCGGACAGGGGGCGGTCACCCCTCCACTTT. This sequence encodes CASSQPDRGRSPLHF.

V gene TRBV5-4 combines with J gene TRBJ2-7, with 7 bases fitting TRBD2. The ends lost 0 bases at V and 4 bases at J; junction bases unmatched: 7. The CDR3 totals 15 residues. Germline V CDR1 and CDR2: SGHNT, YYREEE (reference sequence). The CDR3 loop reads CASSLASRGEYEQYF. CDR3 sequence (DNA): TGTGCCAGCAGCTTGGCCTCCCGGGGGGAGTACGAGCAGTACTTC. The full variable domain, rest sourced from reference TRBV5-4 and TRBJ2-7, is ETGVTQSPTHLIKTRGQQVTLRCSSQSGHNTVSWYQQALGQGPQFIFQYYREEENGRGNFPPRFSGLQFPNYSSELNVNALELDDSALYLCASSLASRGEYEQYFGPGTRLTVT.

The J gene is TRBJ2-7, the V gene TRBV18; D is possibly TRBD2 (6 bases). Germline CDR1 and CDR2: KGHSH and LQKENI. The CDR3 length is 13 residues. V shed 1 base and J shed 5 bases, with 9 bases lying between them. The CDR3 coding sequence is TGTGCCAGCTCACCACAGGGACTTGACGAGCAGTACTTC. Translating gives CASSPQGLDEQYF.

This chain joins TRBV10-3 and TRBJ2-1; the match to TRBD1 covers 7 bases. CDR1 and CDR2 from the germline V gene are ENHRY and SYGVKD. This CDR3 is 15 amino acids long. The V and J ends lost 4 bases and 1 base, in that order; junction bases with no gene match: 4. DNA for the CDR3: TGTGCCATCAGTGCCCCGACAGGGTCCTACAATGAGCAGTTCTTC. As protein: CAISAPTGSYNEQFF.

V and J are TRBV11-3 and TRBJ2-2, with a possible D match to TRBD1 (6 bases). The CDR3 covers 14 residues. Trimming stripped 6 bases from V and 6 bases from J, with 14 bases between. Per germline, CDR1 SGHNT and CDR2 YENEEA. This chain's CDR3 is CASSRTGSAGELFF. CDR3 sequence (DNA): TGTGCCAGCAGTCGAACAGGGTCAGCCGGGGAGCTGTTTTTT.

This chain uses TRBV3-1 (or the pseudogene TRBV3-2) with TRBJ1-1; TRBD1 might be the D (6 bases). Trimming cost V 3 bases and J 3 bases, with 11 bases left between them. The CDR3 has 14 amino acids. Germline V CDR1 and CDR2: LGHDT, YNNKEL (reference sequence). The CDR3 sequence is CASSQTGIHTEAFF. The CDR3 nucleotides are TGTGCCAGCAGCCAGACAGGAATTCACACTGAAGCTTTCTTT.